These 7 T cell receptor beta chains were all obtained from the same sample, sequenced in a study of CD8 T cells in Susac syndrome. Reverse transcription of about 0.5 to 1 ug RNA was performed with random hexamers. Via MiXCR, TCRdb re-called the immunoSEQ multiplex PCR reads, giving one row per CDR3 protein. The sample lists 100,000 to 150,000 distinct CDR3 sequences, about 94% occurring once. Sequencing was done on a sample of CD8+ T cells from PBMCs. The receptors derive from a human donor with Susac syndrome.

This chain links TRBV5-6 with TRBJ2-7; a weak D match, TRBD2 (6 bases). The length of the CDR3 is 14 residues. Trimming stripped 4 bases from V and 5 bases from J, with 16 bases between. CDR1 is SGHDT, CDR2 YYEEEE, per germline. The CDR3 sequence: CASSPPGVSHEQYF. In DNA, the CDR3 is TGTGCCAGCAGCCCCCCGGGGGTGAGCCACGAGCAGTACTTC.

The rearrangement uses TRBV2 and TRBJ1-5; a possible D gene is TRBD1 (5 bases). This CDR3 has 14 amino acids. Looked up from germline, CDR1 is SNHLY and CDR2 is FYNNEI. The ends were cut back, 6 bases at V and 7 bases at J, with 16 bases in the middle. The CDR3 protein is CASRGVEGKQPQHF. The DNA for the CDR3 is TGTGCCAGCAGGGGGGTAGAGGGGAAACAGCCCCAGCATTTT.

The chain carries TRBV30 and TRBJ2-2; no clear D gene. The CDR3 is made up of 13 amino acids. V was trimmed by 4 bases and J by 6 bases, leaving 12 bases between them. Germline V gene sequence: CDR1 GTSNPN, CDR2 SVGIG (reference sequence). CDR3 sequence: CAWNVGMAGELFF. CDR3 nucleotide sequence: TGTGCCTGGAATGTGGGAATGGCCGGGGAGCTGTTTTTT.

This clonotype was seen a single time. This chain links TRBV7-9 with TRBJ2-1, with D perhaps matching TRBD2 (5 bases). The CDR3 extends over 15 amino acids. CDR1 is SEHNR and CDR2 is FQNEAQ in the germline V gene (reference sequence). V was cut by 1 base and J by 6 bases, with 13 bases left in between. For the CDR3, the DNA is TGTGCCAGCAGCTTAGATCCGGGATGGGGCAATGAGCAGTTCTTC. Protein product: CASSLDPGWGNEQFF.

For the CDR3, the DNA is TGTGCCAGCAGTAAAGTTTCAGGACAGGGGGCCAATGAGCAGTTCTTC. It codes for CASSKVSGQGANEQFF. The J gene is TRBJ2-1, the V gene TRBV6-4; 11 positions match TRBD1. Trimming took 5 bases from V and 6 from J; bases not matched to a gene: 9. CDR3 size: 16 residues. CDR1 and CDR2 from the germline V gene are MRHNA and SNTAGT.

Here the CDR3 DNA reads TGTGCCAGCAGCCAAGACTCGGGACAGGATAACTATGGCTACACCTTC. Translating it yields CASSQDSGQDNYGYTF. The chain uses TRBV4-2 and TRBJ1-2; 8 bases match TRBD1. V gave up 0 bases and J gave up 1 base; unmatched junction bases: 4. Germline CDR1 LGHNA, CDR2 YNFKEQ. The CDR3 extends over 16 amino acids.

The chain combines TRBV5-6 with TRBJ2-1; D remains unclear. The CDR3 loop spans 14 amino acids. V was pared by 2 bases and J by 7 bases, with 13 bases between. Germline V gene lookup returns CDR1 SGHDT and CDR2 YYEEEE. CDR3 protein: CASSFQAQRNEQFF. Here the CDR3 DNA reads TGTGCCAGCAGCTTCCAAGCGCAACGGAATGAGCAGTTCTTC. Drawing the rest from reference TRBV5-6 and TRBJ2-1, the complete variable domain is DAGVTQSPTHLIKTRGQQVTLRCSPKSGHDTVSWYQQALGQGPQFIFQYYEEEERQRGNFPDRFSGHQFPNYSSELNVNALLLGDSALYLCASSFQAQRNEQFFGPGTRLTVL.